The next 4 T cell receptor beta chains were all read from a single sample in a study of cytotoxic CD8 clonotypes in ibrutinib-treated CLL. Assay used: immunoSEQ multiplex PCR; TCRdb lists only in-frame clones, some missing. In the table there are approximately 74,000 clones, around 81% of which are singletons. The sequencing here drew on PBMCs, taken at disease progression, from a patient treated with ibrutinib. These receptors were obtained from a human donor with chronic lymphocytic leukemia.

The chain links TRBV4-1 to TRBJ1-6; a possible D gene is TRBD1 (5 bases). This CDR3 contains 16 residues. Germline V lookup: CDR1 MGHRA, CDR2 YSYEKL. V was cut by 5 bases and J by 9 bases, with 20 bases left in between. CDR3 residues: CASSRPEGRGSSPLHF. In DNA, the CDR3 is TGCGCCAGCAGCAGACCCGAGGGGCGGGGTAGTTCACCCCTCCACTTT.

This rearrangement joins TRBV5-1 to TRBJ2-6; D remains ambiguous. Looked up from germline, CDR1 is SGHRS and CDR2 is YFSETQ. The CDR3 totals 16 residues. V was shortened by 0 bases and J by 4 bases, with 11 bases between the two germline ends. The CDR3: CASSLAGGPGANVLTF. DNA of the CDR3: TGCGCCAGCAGCTTGGCAGGCGGTCCAGGGGCCAACGTCCTGACTTTC.

CDR3 nucleotide sequence: TGTGCCAGCAGTTACGGTTCGGGACAGAGGAACACTGAAGCTTTCTTT. Residues: CASSYGSGQRNTEAFF. The rearrangement uses TRBV6-5 and TRBJ1-1, with TRBD1 matching 7 bases. Germline CDR1 MNHEY, CDR2 SVGAGI. With 2 bases clipped from V and 1 base from J, the junction kept 7 bases outside the gene matches. The CDR3 contains 16 residues.

J is TRBJ1-1 and V is TRBV14; 11 bases line up with TRBD1. CDR3 length: 13 residues. Germline V gene sequence: CDR1 SGHDN, CDR2 FVKESK. After removal of 7 bases from V and 10 bases from J, the junction contained 8 bases not matched to a gene. The CDR3 DNA is TGTGCCAGCAACACGGACAGGGGGCGAAGAGCTTTCTTT. Translation: CASNTDRGRRAFF.